The 24 T cell receptor beta chains reported below all come from one sample, sequenced in a study of somatic mutations in cytotoxic T cells in rheumatoid arthritis. Libraries were prepared by immunoSEQ multiplex PCR; TCRdb keeps only in-frame clonotypes and omits some of them. This sample has around 15,000 clones, with 60% to 85% found just once. Sequenced sample: CD8+ T cells sorted from blood. All receptors come from an adult with rheumatoid arthritis.

The V and J genes are TRBV28 and TRBJ2-5; 12 nucleotides agree with TRBD2. Germline assignment: CDR1 MDHEN and CDR2 SYDVKM. The CDR3 covers 14 residues. V gave up 8 bases and J gave up 7 bases; unmatched junction bases: 8. The CDR3 sequence is CASGRLAGVVTQYF. CDR3 bases: TGTGCCAGCGGAAGACTAGCGGGAGTTGTGACCCAGTACTTC. Combining the CDR3 with reference TRBV28 and TRBJ2-5 gives the whole variable domain DVKVTQSSRYLVKRTGEKVFLECVQDMDHENMFWYRQDPGLGLRLIYFSYDVKMKEKGDIPEGYSVSREKKERFSLILESASTNQTSMYLCASGRLAGVVTQYFGPGTRLLVL.

The chain employs TRBV6-6 and TRBJ1-2; 7 bases map to TRBD1. The V and J ends lost 2 bases and 2 bases, in that order; junction bases with no gene match: 5. This CDR3 contains 15 residues. Germline V CDR1 and CDR2: MNHNY, SVGAGI (reference sequence). The chain's CDR3 is CASSYGGTVNYGYTF. The DNA for the CDR3 is TGTGCCAGCAGTTACGGTGGGACAGTAAACTATGGCTACACCTTC.

The rearrangement joins TRBV28 to TRBJ1-1; D unresolved. The V end was cut by 3 bases, the J end by 3 bases, with 14 bases between. This CDR3 has 15 amino acids. Germline loops: CDR1 MDHEN, CDR2 SYDVKM. The CDR3 region is CASSLSGVLDTEAFF. In DNA form, the CDR3 reads TGTGCCAGCAGTTTGTCAGGTGTTCTCGACACTGAAGCTTTCTTT.

As to this clone: Other nucleotide sequences from this sample produce the same CDR3. This rearrangement joins TRBV9 to TRBJ2-3; D is ambiguous. The CDR3 spans 14 residues. V dropped 4 bases and J dropped 2 bases, with 11 bases sitting between them. Germline CDR1 and CDR2: SGDLS and YYNGEE. CDR3 loop: CASSSLDNTDTQYF. The CDR3 bases are TGTGCCAGCAGCTCACTTGACAACACAGATACGCAGTATTTT.

The table lists this clone with a count of one. The rearrangement links TRBV2 to TRBJ1-2; no clear D gene. The CDR3 contains 14 residues. Trimming pared 1 base from V and 0 bases from J, leaving 6 bases between. Looked up from germline, CDR1 is SNHLY and CDR2 is FYNNEI. CDR3 sequence reads: CASSEDRSNYGYTF. The CDR3 region has the DNA TGTGCCAGCAGTGAAGACAGATCTAACTATGGCTACACCTTC.

The V call is TRBV19, the J call TRBJ2-1, with 10 bases matching TRBD2. The trim removed 9 bases at V and 6 bases at J, leaving 11 bases unmatched. From germline, CDR1 is LNHDA and CDR2 SQIVND (reference sequence). The CDR3 extends over 15 amino acids. The CDR3 DNA is TGTGCCAGCCGTTCGGTAGCGGGGGGAGGCAATGAGCAGTTCTTC. This encodes CASRSVAGGGNEQFF.

This rearrangement joins TRBV2 to TRBJ1-5; the D gene is possibly TRBD1 (5 bases). With 3 bases removed from V and 5 bases from J, the gap between germline ends came to 11 bases. Per the germline V gene, CDR1 is SNHLY and CDR2 is FYNNEI. The CDR3 sequence is 14 residues long. CDR3 protein: CASSEAQGDQPQHF. The CDR3 coding sequence is TGTGCCAGCAGTGAGGCCCAGGGTGATCAGCCCCAGCATTTT.

The chain links TRBV9 to TRBJ1-2, with 9 bases matching TRBD1. The CDR3 has 16 residues. Germline V gives CDR1 SGDLS, CDR2 YYNGEE. V was pared by 4 bases and J by 7 bases, with 14 bases of the junction left unmatched. The CDR3 DNA is TGTGCCAGCAGCACCTTGACAGGGGGGGTATTGAGTGGCTACACCTTC. It encodes CASSTLTGGVLSGYTF. The entire variable domain, with the rest obtained from reference TRBV9 and TRBJ1-2, is as follows: DSGVTQTPKHLITATGQRVTLRCSPRSGDLSVYWYQQSLDQGLQFLIQYYNGEERAKGNILERFSAQQFPDLHSELNLSSLELGDSALYFCASSTLTGGVLSGYTFGSGTRLTVV.

As DNA, the CDR3 is TGTGCCAGTAGTCCCAGAGGCGGGGAGGTGGGTCAGCCCCAGCATTTT. It is translated as CASSPRGGEVGQPQHF. V is TRBV19 and J is TRBJ1-5; D remains unclear. CDR1 is LNHDA and CDR2 is SQIVND in the germline V gene (reference sequence). The CDR3 contains 16 residues. Trimming cost V 5 bases and J 6 bases, with 20 bases left between them.

This sequence joins TRBV28 and TRBJ1-6, with TRBD1 matching 9 bases. The germline V gene encodes CDR1 MDHEN and CDR2 SYDVKM. The CDR3 covers 14 residues. J gave up 7 bases and V 10 bases, and 8 bases lay outside the gene matches. The CDR3 DNA reads as TGTGCCATCACCCCGGGACAGGGAAATTCACCCCTCCACTTT. Amino acid sequence: CAITPGQGNSPLHF.

This clone was seen a single time. This chain joins TRBV2 and TRBJ1-5; D unresolved. The germline V gene encodes CDR1 SNHLY and CDR2 FYNNEI. The CDR3 is 14 amino acids. Trimming removed 5 bases from V and 2 bases from J, with 10 bases in between. The CDR3 loop reads CASSLAKGNQPQHF. CDR3 DNA: TGTGCCAGCAGTTTGGCGAAGGGCAATCAGCCCCAGCATTTT.

The gene calls are TRBV27 and TRBJ2-3; 14 bases match TRBD2. The CDR3 consists of 17 residues. V lost 5 bases to trimming and J lost 3 bases; unmatched junction nucleotides: 7. Germline values: CDR1 MNHEY, CDR2 SMNVEV (reference sequence). The CDR3 DNA reads as TGTGCCAGCAGTCCTCTGGGACTAGCGGGAGTGACAGATACGCAGTATTTT. It is translated as CASSPLGLAGVTDTQYF.

The chain has TRBV4-2 and TRBJ2-4; no firm D call. Germline CDR1 is LGHNA and CDR2 is YNFKEQ. V was shortened by 1 base and J by 8 bases, with 12 bases between the two germline ends. This CDR3 contains 14 residues. The CDR3 sequence: CASSQATLLDIQYF. The CDR3 DNA reads as TGTGCCAGCAGCCAAGCCACCCTTCTAGACATTCAGTACTTC.

V usage is TRBV4-2 and J usage is TRBJ2-1; 10 nucleotides line up with TRBD2. The trim removed 0 bases at V and 4 bases at J, leaving 3 bases unmatched. The germline V gene has CDR1 LGHNA and CDR2 YNFKEQ. The CDR3 covers 16 residues. The CDR3 nucleotides are TGTGCCAGCAGCCAAGAAGCGGGAGGGAATTACAATGAGCAGTTCTTC. This sequence encodes CASSQEAGGNYNEQFF.

J is TRBJ1-5 and V is TRBV6-1; possibly TRBD1 for D (6 bases). This CDR3 spans 15 amino acids. The V gene's germline CDR1 is MNHNS and CDR2 SASEGT. Trimming shortened V by 0 bases and J by 3 bases, and 9 bases separated the two germline ends. CDR3 DNA: TGTGCCAGCAGTGAAGCGGGGGGCAACAATCAGCCCCAGCATTTT. Amino acid sequence: CASSEAGGNNQPQHF.

This clone occurred once. The chain uses TRBV2 and TRBJ1-2; TRBD1 aligns across 7 bases. CDR3 length equals 12 residues. Germline CDR1 reads SNHLY; CDR2 reads FYNNEI. Trimming removed 6 bases from V and 8 bases from J; junction bases left unmatched: 6. CDR3 sequence (DNA): TGTGCCAGCAGGAGGGGGCGAGTAGGCTACACCTTC. Encoded protein: CASRRGRVGYTF.

The chain joins TRBV29-1 to TRBJ2-1, with D perhaps matching TRBD1 (5 bases). From germline, CDR1 is SQVTM and CDR2 ANQGSEA. Trimming removed 1 base from V and 2 bases from J, with 6 bases in between. This CDR3 has 13 residues. CDR3 residues: CSVEGGTYNEQFF. The CDR3 nucleotides read TGCAGCGTTGAAGGGGGCACCTACAATGAGCAGTTCTTC.

This clone came up a few times. The chain recombines TRBV7-9 with TRBJ2-5; possibly TRBD1 for D (6 bases). This CDR3 contains 14 residues. Trimming shortened V by 2 bases and J by 2 bases, and 9 bases separated the two germline ends. Germline loops: CDR1 SEHNR, CDR2 FQNEAQ (reference sequence). CDR3 sequence: CASSLSDRQETQYF. The DNA for the CDR3 is TGTGCCAGCAGCTTAAGCGACAGGCAAGAGACCCAGTACTTC.

The chain recombines TRBV6-5 with TRBJ2-1; TRBD1 matches 9 bases. Per the germline V gene, CDR1 is MNHEY and CDR2 is SVGAGI. With 0 bases clipped from V and 6 bases from J, the junction kept 3 bases outside the gene matches. The length of the CDR3 is 15 residues. CDR3: CASSYSGTGSNEQFF. The DNA for the CDR3 is TGTGCCAGCAGTTACTCCGGGACAGGGTCCAATGAGCAGTTCTTC.

This chain joins TRBV9 and TRBJ1-2; D gene uncertain. Germline values: CDR1 SGDLS, CDR2 YYNGEE. V lost 0 bases and J 2 bases, leaving 5 bases between the germline ends. The CDR3 is 13 residues long. For the CDR3, the DNA is TGTGCCAGCAGCGTAGCACAGAACTATGGCTACACCTTC. Encoded protein: CASSVAQNYGYTF.

The genes are TRBV25-1 and TRBJ2-7, with D possibly called TRBD1 or TRBD2 (6 bases each). This CDR3 spans 13 amino acids. Trimming removed 1 base from V and 4 bases from J, with 8 bases in between. Germline V lookup: CDR1 MGHDK, CDR2 SYGVNS. The CDR3 DNA sequence: TGTGCCAGCAGTGAATTAGGGGGGTACGAGCAGTACTTC. It yields the protein CASSELGGYEQYF.

By its share, this clone is medium-sized. V usage is TRBV9 and J usage is TRBJ2-7; D gene ambiguous. Trimming removed 3 bases at V and 5 bases at J, with 15 bases between. The germline V gene has CDR1 SGDLS and CDR2 YYNGEE. The CDR3 extends over 14 amino acids. The CDR3 protein is CASSGGGTADEQYF. CDR3 sequence (DNA): TGTGCCAGCAGCGGTGGCGGAACGGCAGACGAGCAGTACTTC.

The chain uses TRBV5-1 and TRBJ2-7; 7 bases match TRBD2. V shed 1 base and J 6 bases; nucleotides not matched to a gene: 7. The germline V gene has CDR1 SGHRS and CDR2 YFSETQ. CDR3 size: 14 residues. As DNA, the CDR3 is TGCGCCAGCAGCTTGTCGGGGGGTGGAGGCGAGCAGTACTTC. This codes for CASSLSGGGGEQYF.

V is TRBV27 and J is TRBJ1-1; D might be TRBD1 (5 bases). The CDR3 runs to 14 residues. Trimming shortened V by 1 base and J by 1 base, and 7 bases separated the two germline ends. Germline V lookup: CDR1 MNHEY, CDR2 SMNVEV (reference sequence). The CDR3 region is CASSLWGGNTEAFF. The CDR3 DNA reads TGTGCCAGCAGTTTATGGGGGGGGAACACTGAAGCTTTCTTT.